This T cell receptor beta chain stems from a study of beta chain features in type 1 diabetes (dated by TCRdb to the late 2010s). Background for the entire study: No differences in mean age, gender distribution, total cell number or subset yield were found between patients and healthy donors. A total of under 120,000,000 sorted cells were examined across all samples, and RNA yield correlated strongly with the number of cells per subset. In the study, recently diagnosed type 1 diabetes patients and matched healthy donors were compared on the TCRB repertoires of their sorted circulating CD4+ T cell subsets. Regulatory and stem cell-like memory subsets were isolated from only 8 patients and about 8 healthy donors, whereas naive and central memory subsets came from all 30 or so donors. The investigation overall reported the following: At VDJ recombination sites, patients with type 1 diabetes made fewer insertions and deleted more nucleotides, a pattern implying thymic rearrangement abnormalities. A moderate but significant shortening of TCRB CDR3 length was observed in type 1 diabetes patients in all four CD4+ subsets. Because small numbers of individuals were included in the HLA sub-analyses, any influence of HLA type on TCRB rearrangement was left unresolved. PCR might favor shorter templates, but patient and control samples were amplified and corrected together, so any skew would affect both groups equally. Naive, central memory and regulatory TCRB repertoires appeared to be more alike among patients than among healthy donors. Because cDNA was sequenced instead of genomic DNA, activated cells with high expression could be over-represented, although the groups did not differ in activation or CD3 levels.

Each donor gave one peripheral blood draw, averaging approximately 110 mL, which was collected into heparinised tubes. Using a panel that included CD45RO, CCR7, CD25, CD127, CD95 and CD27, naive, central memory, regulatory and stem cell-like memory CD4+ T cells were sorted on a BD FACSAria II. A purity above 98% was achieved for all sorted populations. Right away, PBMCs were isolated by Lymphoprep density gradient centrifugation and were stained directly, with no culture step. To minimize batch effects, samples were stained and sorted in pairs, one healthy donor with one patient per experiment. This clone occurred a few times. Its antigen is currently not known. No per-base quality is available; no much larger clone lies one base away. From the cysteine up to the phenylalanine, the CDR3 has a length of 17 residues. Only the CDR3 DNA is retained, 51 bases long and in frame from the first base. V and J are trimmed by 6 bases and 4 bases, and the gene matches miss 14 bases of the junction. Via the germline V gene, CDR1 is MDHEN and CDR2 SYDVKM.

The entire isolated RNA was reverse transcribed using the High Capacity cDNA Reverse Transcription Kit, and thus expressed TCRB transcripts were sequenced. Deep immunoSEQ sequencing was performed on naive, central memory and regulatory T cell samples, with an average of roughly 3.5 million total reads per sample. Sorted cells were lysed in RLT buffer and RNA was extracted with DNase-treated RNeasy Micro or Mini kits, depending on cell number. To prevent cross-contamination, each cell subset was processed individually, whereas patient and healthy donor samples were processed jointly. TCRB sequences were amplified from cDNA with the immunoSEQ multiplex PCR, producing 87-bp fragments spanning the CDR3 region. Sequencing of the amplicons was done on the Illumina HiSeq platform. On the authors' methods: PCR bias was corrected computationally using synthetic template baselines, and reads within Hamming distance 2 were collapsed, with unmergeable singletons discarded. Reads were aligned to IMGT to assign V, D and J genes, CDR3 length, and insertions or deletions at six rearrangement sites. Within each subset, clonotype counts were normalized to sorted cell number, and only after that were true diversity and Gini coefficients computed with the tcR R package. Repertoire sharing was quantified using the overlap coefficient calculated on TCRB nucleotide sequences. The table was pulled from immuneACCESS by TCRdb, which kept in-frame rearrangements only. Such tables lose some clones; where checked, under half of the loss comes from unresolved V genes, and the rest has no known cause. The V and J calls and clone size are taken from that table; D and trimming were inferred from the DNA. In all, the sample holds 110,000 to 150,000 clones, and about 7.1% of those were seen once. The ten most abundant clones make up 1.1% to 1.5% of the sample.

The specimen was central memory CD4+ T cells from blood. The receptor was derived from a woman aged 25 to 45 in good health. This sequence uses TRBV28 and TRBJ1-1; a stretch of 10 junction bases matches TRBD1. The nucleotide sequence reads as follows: TGTGCCAGCAGACCCGACAGGGGGCTCGGGGTCGGCACTGAAGCTTTCTTT. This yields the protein CASRPDRGLGVGTEAFF.